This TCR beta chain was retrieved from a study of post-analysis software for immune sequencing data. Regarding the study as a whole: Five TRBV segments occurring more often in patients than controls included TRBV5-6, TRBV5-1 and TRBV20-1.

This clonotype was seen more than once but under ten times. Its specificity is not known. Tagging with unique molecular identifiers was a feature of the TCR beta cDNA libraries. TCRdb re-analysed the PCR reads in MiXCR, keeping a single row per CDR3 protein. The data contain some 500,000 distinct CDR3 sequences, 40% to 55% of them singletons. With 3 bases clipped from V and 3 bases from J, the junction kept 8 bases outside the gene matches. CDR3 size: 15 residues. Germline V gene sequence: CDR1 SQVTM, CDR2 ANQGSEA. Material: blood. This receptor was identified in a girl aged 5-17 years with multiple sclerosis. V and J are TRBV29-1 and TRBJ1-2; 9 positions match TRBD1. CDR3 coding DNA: TGCAGCGTTGATTTGCGGGACAGGGATCACTATGGCTACACCTTC. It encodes CSVDLRDRDHYGYTF.